This entry concerns a single T cell receptor (beta chain). This clonotype has more than one count but fewer than ten. No cognate antigen has been identified for it. No base qualities exist here, and no much larger clone lies one base off it. The data stem from a study of response to subunit inactivated influenza vaccine (dated by TCRdb to between 2017 and 2018). Describing the broader study: Deep quantitative profiling of the T cell receptor repertoire was used in the study to follow responses to a trivalent subunit inactivated influenza vaccine.

On the study overall, not on this receptor specifically: The authors suggested that each seasonal influenza vaccination may recruit only a limited number of new T cells.

The time point label of this sample denotes: 45 to 55 days after influenza vaccine administration. The junction carries 18 bases between V and J, which are trimmed by 5 bases and 5 bases respectively. From a lookup of the germline V gene (reference sequence), CDR1 and CDR2 are GTSNPN and SVGIG. The CDR3 covers 14 residues, taking in both the cysteine and the phenylalanine. The only DNA kept is the CDR3, 42 bases in frame from the first base. The method behind the library was RT-PCR. Sequencer: Illumina HiSeq 2500. TCRdb reworked the public reads: Q25 trimming with fastp, MiXCR clone assembly, productive beta chains retained. CDR3 protein sequences are deduplicated, and each keeps its most common genes and DNA. This sample has about 530,000 distinct CDR3 sequences in its table, and about an eighth of those were observed once. The ten top clones hold around 12% of the sample.

This TCR was sampled from a man aged 50 to 60 who received an inactivated influenza vaccine. Donor details come from another sample of the same person, matched by shared clones. The chain uses TRBV30 and TRBJ2-5; TRBD1 is perhaps the D gene, given 6 matching bases. The material was PBMCs from blood, obtained about 6 weeks after vaccination. The nucleotide sequence is TGTGCCTGGGCACCTGGGGGCGGCAAGGAGACCCAGTACTTC. It is translated as CAWAPGGGKETQYF.